Listed below are T cell receptor beta chains from one sample, sequenced in a study of CD8 T cells in Susac syndrome. TCRdb re-called the immunoSEQ multiplex PCR reads with MiXCR, one entry per CDR3 protein. The table shows 150,000 or so distinct CDR3 sequences, with around 94% occurring only once. Input material: CD4+ T cells from PBMCs. Every receptor here comes from a human donor in good health. Both conserved end residues are part of each CDR3. Each record gives: J gene, V gene, D gene, clone size, CDR3 protein, CDR3 DNA. A D gene is named only where the DNA matches it firmly. Only part of the rows carry a size: once, few, many, or a class if the clone is expanded.

TRBJ1-1	TRBV30	TRBD1	NA	CAWTRGAGWVTEAFF	TGTGCCTGGACCAGGGGGGCAGGGTGGGTCACTGAAGCTTTCTTT
TRBJ2-1	TRBV5-6	NA	NA	CASSPALDSYNEQFF	TGTGCCAGCAGCCCGGCCCTGGACAGTTACAATGAGCAGTTCTTC
TRBJ2-3	TRBV20-1	NA	once	CSARPDSTDTQYF	TGCAGTGCTAGACCAGACAGCACAGATACGCAGTATTTT
TRBJ2-7	TRBV10-3	NA	NA	CAIRVGQGPNEQYF	TGTGCCATCAGGGTCGGTCAGGGGCCCAACGAGCAGTACTTC
TRBJ2-7	TRBV28	NA	NA	CASSPAGQSSYEQYF	TGTGCCAGCAGTCCGGCCGGACAGTCATCCTACGAGCAGTACTTC
TRBJ2-3	TRBV20-1	NA	NA	CSARVAGAADTQYF	TGCAGTGCTAGAGTGGCGGGGGCTGCAGATACGCAGTATTTT
TRBJ2-1	TRBV6-4	NA	NA	CACLRDTVYNEQFF	TGTGCCTGCTTGAGGGACACCGTATACAATGAGCAGTTCTTC
TRBJ2-5	TRBV6-2/TRBV6-3	TRBD2	NA	CASRGDYQETQYF	TGTGCCAGCAGAGGGGACTATCAAGAGACCCAGTACTTC
TRBJ1-6	TRBV7-2	TRBD1	NA	CASSRTGQGGSPLHF	TGTGCCAGCAGCCGAACGGGACAGGGGGGTTCACCCCTCCACTTT
TRBJ2-7	TRBV29-1	TRBD1	NA	CSVGRDSLSYEQYF	TGCAGCGTTGGTAGGGACAGCCTGTCCTACGAGCAGTACTTC
TRBJ1-2	TRBV7-8	NA	NA	CASSLGEQGWYGYTF	TGTGCCAGCAGCTTAGGGGAGCAGGGATGGTATGGCTACACCTTC
TRBJ2-1	TRBV25-1	TRBD2	NA	CASSELGSGTRNYNEQFF	TGTGCCAGCAGTGAATTGGGCTCCGGGACTAGAAACTACAATGAGCAGTTCTTC
TRBJ2-2	TRBV3-1	TRBD1	NA	CASSSGQGEAGELFF	TGTGCCAGCAGCTCAGGACAGGGAGAGGCCGGGGAGCTGTTTTTT
TRBJ1-1	TRBV20-1	NA	NA	CSAGFGGLTEAFF	TGCAGTGCGGGTTTTGGGGGTCTAACTGAAGCTTTCTTT
TRBJ2-4	TRBV20-1	NA	once	CSAGGLAKNIQYF	TGCAGTGCAGGGGGGTTAGCCAAAAACATTCAGTACTTC
TRBJ2-2	TRBV20-1	NA	NA	CSASLPDTGELFF	TGCAGTGCTAGCCTTCCCGACACCGGGGAGCTGTTTTTT
TRBJ1-4	TRBV3-1	NA	once	CASSLEPGDEKLFF	TGTGCCAGCAGCCTGGAACCAGGAGATGAAAAACTGTTTTTT
TRBJ1-4	TRBV20-1	NA	NA	CSATTFKDSNNEKLFF	TGCAGTGCTACTACATTTAAGGACAGCAATAATGAAAAACTGTTTTTT
TRBJ1-5	TRBV4-3	TRBD1	NA	CASRPRTGNGNQPQHF	TGCGCCAGCAGACCTCGGACAGGGAATGGGAATCAGCCCCAGCATTTT
TRBJ2-1	TRBV9	TRBD1	NA	CASSVGGQGSWEQFF	TGTGCCAGCAGCGTAGGTGGACAGGGAAGTTGGGAGCAGTTCTTC
TRBJ1-1	TRBV2	NA	NA	CASSEGGNTEAFF	TGTGCCAGCAGTGAGGGGGGCAATACTGAAGCTTTCTTT
TRBJ2-7	TRBV9	TRBD1	NA	CASSAGQGEQYF	TGTGCCAGCAGCGCCGGACAGGGGGAGCAGTACTTC
TRBJ2-5	TRBV5-1	TRBD2	NA	CASSTGSSGAQETQYF	TGCGCCAGCAGCACCGGGTCTAGCGGAGCTCAAGAGACCCAGTACTTC
TRBJ2-2	TRBV29-1	NA	NA	CSVEDSAGELFF	TGCAGCGTTGAAGATTCGGCCGGGGAGCTGTTTTTT
TRBJ1-1	TRBV2	NA	NA	CASSEATPGSGTEAFF	TGTGCCAGCAGTGAAGCGACACCGGGGTCAGGCACTGAAGCTTTCTTT
TRBJ1-6	TRBV18	TRBD1	NA	CASSDGQGGNSPLHF	TGTGCCAGCTCAGATGGACAGGGGGGAAATTCACCCCTCCACTTT
TRBJ2-3	TRBV7-2	TRBD2	once	CASSFQRGRDTQYF	TGTGCCAGCAGCTTCCAGCGGGGAAGAGATACGCAGTATTTT
TRBJ2-5	TRBV19	NA	NA	CASSDSALSETQYF	TGTGCCAGTAGCGACAGCGCGTTATCTGAGACCCAGTACTTC
TRBJ2-1	TRBV30	TRBD2	NA	CAWKGLAGSYNEQFF	TGTGCCTGGAAAGGACTAGCGGGCTCCTACAATGAGCAGTTCTTC
TRBJ2-1	TRBV12-3/TRBV12-4	NA	NA	CASATPPAIYNEQFF	TGTGCCAGCGCCACACCCCCTGCCATTTACAATGAGCAGTTCTTC
TRBJ1-4	TRBV29-1	NA	NA	CSAVGAEEKLFF	TGCAGCGCCGTGGGAGCGGAGGAAAAACTGTTTTTT
TRBJ2-6	TRBV7-9	NA	few	CASSSLSGANVLTF	TGTGCCAGCAGTTCATTATCTGGGGCCAACGTCCTGACTTTC
TRBJ2-1	TRBV7-7	NA	NA	CASSLHSLNEQFF	TGTGCTAGCAGCTTACACAGTCTCAATGAGCAGTTCTTC
TRBJ2-5	TRBV29-1	NA	NA	CSVGLGTQETQYF	TGCAGCGTTGGTCTTGGGACCCAAGAGACCCAGTACTTC
TRBJ2-5	TRBV3-1	NA	NA	CASSQSVIDQETQYF	TGTGCCAGCAGCCAAAGCGTTATTGACCAAGAGACCCAGTACTTC
TRBJ2-3	TRBV4-3	NA	NA	CASSQERGNTQYF	TGCGCCAGCAGCCAAGAGCGGGGAAATACGCAGTATTTT
TRBJ2-3	TRBV7-2	NA	NA	CASSTRSADTQYF	TGTGCCAGCAGCACCCGGAGCGCAGATACGCAGTATTTT
TRBJ2-3	TRBV28	TRBD2	once	CASRPGGLAGIAGGTDTQYF	TGTGCCAGCAGGCCGGGAGGACTAGCGGGGATCGCGGGAGGCACAGATACGCAGTATTTT
TRBJ1-1	TRBV14	NA	NA	CASSQEYTEAFF	TGTGCCAGCAGCCAAGAATACACTGAAGCTTTCTTT
TRBJ2-1	TRBV20-1	NA	NA	CSARLADAYNEQFF	TGCAGTGCTAGGTTGGCCGATGCCTACAATGAGCAGTTCTTC